Listed here is a single T cell receptor (beta chain). The antigen is unknown. The method was immunoSEQ multiplex PCR; TCRdb's version includes in-frame clones alone and lacks a portion of them. The top ten hold approximately 1% of the sample, which has some 1.4 million clones, roughly 96% seen once. The data derive from a study of shared clonotypes between healthy human individuals. Study-level background: Each donor's CD8 memory used one plate, CD8 naive two, each CD4 subset three.

Study-level results: Shared across a few donors were about 4.6% of the naive CD4 clonotypes.

The sequence came from a man between 25 and 39 years old in good health. Sequencing used naive CD4+ T cells sorted from blood. Subset of the sample: CD45RA+ positively selected.

CDR3 bases: TGTGCCACCAGCAGAGCAGCGGGAGAGGGTGAGCAGTACTTC. Its translation is CATSRAAGEGEQYF. J is TRBJ2-7 and V is TRBV15; 8 bases fit TRBD2. With V trimmed by 1 base and J by 7 bases, 6 bases remained unmatched. Per germline, CDR1 LNHNV and CDR2 YYDKDF (reference sequence). The CDR3 has 14 residues.